The clone carrying this T cell receptor beta chain occurred a few times. Its specificity is unknown. Template material for amplifying TCR beta CDR3 regions consisted of RNA transcripts. First-round RT-PCR targeting the TCR CDR3 was performed with the HTBI primer set. Each CDR3 protein is one row after TCRdb ran MiXCR on the multiplex PCR reads. The sample carries a few hundred thousand distinct CDR3 sequences, 15% to 19% recorded once. Exclusion of a patient resulted from uncontrolled infection, other autoimmune disease, pregnancy or lactation. This entry comes from a study of T cells in Graves' hyperthyroidism and ophthalmopathy. CDR3 length: 14 residues. V lost 3 bases and J lost 4; bases outside the gene matches: 5. The germline CDR1 and CDR2 sequences are MDHEN and SYDVKM. Study-level findings and limits: The model made its ophthalmopathy prediction, and onset followed a median approximately 6 months later.

This TCR was sampled from a woman aged 18-30 years with Graves' hyperthyroidism that later progressed to Graves' ophthalmopathy. This rearrangement joins TRBV28 to TRBJ2-7; TRBD2 agrees at 8 bases. What was sequenced was blood. The CDR3 sequence: CASSLTSERYEQYF. In nucleotides, the CDR3 is TGTGCCAGCAGTTTGACTAGCGAGAGGTACGAGCAGTACTTC.